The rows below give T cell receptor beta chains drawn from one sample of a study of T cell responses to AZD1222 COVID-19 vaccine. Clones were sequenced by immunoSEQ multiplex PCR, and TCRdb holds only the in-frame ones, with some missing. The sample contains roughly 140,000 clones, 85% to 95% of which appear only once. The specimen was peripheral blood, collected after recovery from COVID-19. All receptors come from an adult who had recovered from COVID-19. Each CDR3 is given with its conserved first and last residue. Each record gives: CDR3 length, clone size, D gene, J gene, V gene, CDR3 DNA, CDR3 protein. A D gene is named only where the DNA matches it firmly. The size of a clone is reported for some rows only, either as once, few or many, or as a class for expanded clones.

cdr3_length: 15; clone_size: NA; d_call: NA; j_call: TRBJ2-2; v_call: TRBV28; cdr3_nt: TGTGCCAGCAGTTCCCTAGGGACGAACACCGGGGAGCTGTTTTTT; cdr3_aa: CASSSLGTNTGELFF
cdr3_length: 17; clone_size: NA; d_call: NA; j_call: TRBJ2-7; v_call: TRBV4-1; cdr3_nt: TGCGCCAGCAGCCAAGAGGAAAGGGGAACCCCCTCCTACGAGCAGTACTTC; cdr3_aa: CASSQEERGTPSYEQYF
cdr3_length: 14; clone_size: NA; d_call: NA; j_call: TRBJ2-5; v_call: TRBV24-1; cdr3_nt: TGTGCCACCAGTGATTGGAACGGACCGGAGACCCAGTACTTC; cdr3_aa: CATSDWNGPETQYF
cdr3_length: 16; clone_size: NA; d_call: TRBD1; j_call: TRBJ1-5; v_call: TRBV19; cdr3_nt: TGTGCCAGTAGTCCCAGGACAGGGGCCAGGTATGAGCCCCAGCATTTT; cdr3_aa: CASSPRTGARYEPQHF
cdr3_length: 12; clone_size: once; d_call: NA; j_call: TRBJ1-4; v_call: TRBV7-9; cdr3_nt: TGTGCCAGCAACACCGGTCATGAAAAACTGTTTTTT; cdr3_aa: CASNTGHEKLFF
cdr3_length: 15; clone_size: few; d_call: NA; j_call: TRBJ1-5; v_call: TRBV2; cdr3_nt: TGTGCCAGCAGCCAGGGAGGGGGACAAAATCAGCCCCAGCATTTT; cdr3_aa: CASSQGGGQNQPQHF
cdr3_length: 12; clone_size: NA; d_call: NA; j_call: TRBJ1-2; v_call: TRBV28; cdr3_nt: TGTGCCAGCTCGGTAGGGGACTATGGCTACACCTTC; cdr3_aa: CASSVGDYGYTF
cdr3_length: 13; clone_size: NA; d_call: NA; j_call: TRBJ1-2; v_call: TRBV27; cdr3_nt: TGTGCCAGCAGTTTTGGTTGGGAATATGGCTACACCTTC; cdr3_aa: CASSFGWEYGYTF
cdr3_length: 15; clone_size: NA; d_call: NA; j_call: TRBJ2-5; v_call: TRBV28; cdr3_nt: TGTGCCAGCAGTCCCCCTCCGGGACGGGGAGAGACCCAGTACTTC; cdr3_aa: CASSPPPGRGETQYF
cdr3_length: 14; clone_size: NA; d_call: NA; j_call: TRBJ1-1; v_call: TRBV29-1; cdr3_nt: TGCAGCGTCAAGGTCGGGGGGCGGAACACTGAAGCTTTCTTT; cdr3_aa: CSVKVGGRNTEAFF
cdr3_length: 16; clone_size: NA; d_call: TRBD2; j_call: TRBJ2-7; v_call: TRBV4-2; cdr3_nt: TGTGCCAGCAGCCAAGCCGGACTAGCGGGAGATCGGGAGCAGTACTTC; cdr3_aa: CASSQAGLAGDREQYF
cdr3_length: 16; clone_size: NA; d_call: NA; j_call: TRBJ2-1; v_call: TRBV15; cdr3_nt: TGTGCCACCAGCAGAGTGGGACGGGGAGGTGACAATGAGCAGTTCTTC; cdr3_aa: CATSRVGRGGDNEQFF
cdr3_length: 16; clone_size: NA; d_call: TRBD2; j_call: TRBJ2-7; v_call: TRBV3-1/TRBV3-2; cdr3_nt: TGTGCCAGCAGCCACCAGACTAGCGGGAGGTCCTACGAGCAGTACTTC; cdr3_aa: CASSHQTSGRSYEQYF
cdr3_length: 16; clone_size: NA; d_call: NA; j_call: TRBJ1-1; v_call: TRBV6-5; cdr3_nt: TGTGCCAGCAGTTCTTCTGGGGGGCGGATGAACACTGAAGCTTTCTTT; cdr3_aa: CASSSSGGRMNTEAFF
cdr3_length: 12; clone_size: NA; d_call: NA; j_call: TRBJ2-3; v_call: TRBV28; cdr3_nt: TGTGCCAGCAGAACAGGGTCCGATACGCAGTATTTT; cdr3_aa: CASRTGSDTQYF
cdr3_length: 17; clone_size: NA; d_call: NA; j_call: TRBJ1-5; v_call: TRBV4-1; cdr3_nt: TGCGCCAGCAGCCAAGCACGGACAGATACTTACCATCAGCCCCAGCATTTT; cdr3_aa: CASSQARTDTYHQPQHF
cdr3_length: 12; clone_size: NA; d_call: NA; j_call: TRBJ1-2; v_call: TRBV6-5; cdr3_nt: TGTGCCAGCAGTTACACCGTCTATGGCTACACCTTC; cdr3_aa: CASSYTVYGYTF
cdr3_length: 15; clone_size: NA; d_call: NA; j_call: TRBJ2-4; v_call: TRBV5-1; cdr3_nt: TGCGCCAGCAGCTTGAAACCGCTTGAGGGTGACATTCAGTACTTC; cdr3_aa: CASSLKPLEGDIQYF
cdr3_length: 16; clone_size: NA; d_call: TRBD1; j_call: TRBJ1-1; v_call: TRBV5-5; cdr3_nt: TGTGCCAGCAGCTTGGGACAGGGTCATATGAACACTGAAGCTTTCTTT; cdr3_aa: CASSLGQGHMNTEAFF
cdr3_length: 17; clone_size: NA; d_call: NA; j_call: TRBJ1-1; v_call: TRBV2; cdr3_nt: TGTGCCAGCAGTGAATTCTTTCGCAGGGGCGGGAACACTGAAGCTTTCTTT; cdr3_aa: CASSEFFRRGGNTEAFF
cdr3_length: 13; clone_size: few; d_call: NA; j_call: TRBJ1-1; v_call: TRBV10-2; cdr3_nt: TGCGCCAGCAGTGAGTCGGGGGCTGCTGAAGCTTTCTTT; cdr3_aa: CASSESGAAEAFF
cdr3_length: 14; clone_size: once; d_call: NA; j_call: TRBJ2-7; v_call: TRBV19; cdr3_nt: TGTGCCAGTAGTATCGAATCAGGGGCTAGAGAGCAGTACTTC; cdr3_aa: CASSIESGAREQYF
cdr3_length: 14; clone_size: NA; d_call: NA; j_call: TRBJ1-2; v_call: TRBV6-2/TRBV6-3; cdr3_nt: TGTGCCAGCAGTCTACACGGGGCTAACTATGGCTACACCTTC; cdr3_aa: CASSLHGANYGYTF
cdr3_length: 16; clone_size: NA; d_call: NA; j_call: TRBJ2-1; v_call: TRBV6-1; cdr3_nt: TGTGCCAGCAGTGAATTGCTGCACCCTTCCTACAATGAGCAGTTCTTC; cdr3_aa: CASSELLHPSYNEQFF
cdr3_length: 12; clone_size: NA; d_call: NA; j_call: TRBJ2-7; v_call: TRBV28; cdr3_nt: TGTGCCAGTTCCGGACAGTCCTACGAGCAGTACTTC; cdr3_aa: CASSGQSYEQYF
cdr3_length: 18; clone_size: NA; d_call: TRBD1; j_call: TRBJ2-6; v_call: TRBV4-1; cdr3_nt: TGCGCCAGCACCCATCGACAGGGCAGGAAGGTTGGGGCCAACGTCCTGACTTTC; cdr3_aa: CASTHRQGRKVGANVLTF
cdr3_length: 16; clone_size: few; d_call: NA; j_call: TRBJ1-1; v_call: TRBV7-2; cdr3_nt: TGTGCCAGCAGCTTAAACGGAGTCCTATTGAACACTGAAGCTTTCTTT; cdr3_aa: CASSLNGVLLNTEAFF
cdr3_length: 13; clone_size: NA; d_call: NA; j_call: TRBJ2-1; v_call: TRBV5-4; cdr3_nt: TGTGCCAGCAGCTTAGAGACAGCGAATGAGCAGTTCTTC; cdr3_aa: CASSLETANEQFF
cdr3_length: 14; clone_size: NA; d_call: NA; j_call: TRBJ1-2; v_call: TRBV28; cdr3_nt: TGTGCCAGCACCTGGGGGGGAACCAACTATGGCTACACCTTC; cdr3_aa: CASTWGGTNYGYTF
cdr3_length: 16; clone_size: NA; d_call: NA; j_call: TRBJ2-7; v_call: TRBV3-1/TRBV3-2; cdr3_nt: TGTGCCAGCAGCCAAGAGAAGCCTGGGCTGGGGTACGAGCAGTACTTC; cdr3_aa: CASSQEKPGLGYEQYF
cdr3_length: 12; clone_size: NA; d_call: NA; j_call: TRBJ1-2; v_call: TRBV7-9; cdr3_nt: TGTGCCAGCGGGGAGGGTACCTATGGCTACACCTTC; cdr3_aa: CASGEGTYGYTF
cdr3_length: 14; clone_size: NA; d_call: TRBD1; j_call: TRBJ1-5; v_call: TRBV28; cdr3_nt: TGTGCCAGCAGGGGACAGGGAAGCAATCAGCCCCAGCATTTT; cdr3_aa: CASRGQGSNQPQHF
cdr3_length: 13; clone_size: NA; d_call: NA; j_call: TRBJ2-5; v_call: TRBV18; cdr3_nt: TGTGCCAGCTCACCCCCAGTCCAAGAGACCCAGTACTTC; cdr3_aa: CASSPPVQETQYF
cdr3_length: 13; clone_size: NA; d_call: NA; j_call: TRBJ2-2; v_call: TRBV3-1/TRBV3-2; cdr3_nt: TGTGCTTGCGAACTAGCCGGCACCGGGGAGCTGTTTTTT; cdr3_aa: CACELAGTGELFF
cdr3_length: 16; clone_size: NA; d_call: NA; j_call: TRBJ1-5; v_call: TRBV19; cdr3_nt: TGTGCCAGTAGCCCCCTAGCGGAGAGACCCAATCAGCCCCAGCATTTT; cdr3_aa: CASSPLAERPNQPQHF
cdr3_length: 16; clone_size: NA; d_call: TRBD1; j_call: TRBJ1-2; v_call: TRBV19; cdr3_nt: TGTGCCAGTAGTTCCCGGACAGGGGGCGCGGACTATGGCTACACCTTC; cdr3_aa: CASSSRTGGADYGYTF
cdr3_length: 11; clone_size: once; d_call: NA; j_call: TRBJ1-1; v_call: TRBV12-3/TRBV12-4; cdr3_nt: TGTGCCAGCAGTTTAGGCCGGAAGGCTTTCTTT; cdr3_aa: CASSLGRKAFF
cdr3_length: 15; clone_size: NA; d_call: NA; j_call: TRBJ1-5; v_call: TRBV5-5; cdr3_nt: TGTGCCAGCAGCTTGGTAGGACCGGGCAATCAGCCCCAGCATTTT; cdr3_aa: CASSLVGPGNQPQHF
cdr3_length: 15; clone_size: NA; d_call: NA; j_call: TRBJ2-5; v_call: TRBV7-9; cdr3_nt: TGTGCCAGCAGCTTCTCGGTCAGATCCCAAGAGACCCAGTACTTC; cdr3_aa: CASSFSVRSQETQYF
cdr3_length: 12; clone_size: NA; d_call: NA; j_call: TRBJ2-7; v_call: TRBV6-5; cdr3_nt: TGTGCCAGCAGTAGGGGCTCCTACGAGCAGTACTTC; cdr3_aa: CASSRGSYEQYF
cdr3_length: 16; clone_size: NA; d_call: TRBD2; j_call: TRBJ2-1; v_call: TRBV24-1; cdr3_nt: TGTGCCACCAGTGATTTGACTAGCGGGAGGGGTAATGAGCAGTTCTTC; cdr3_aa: CATSDLTSGRGNEQFF
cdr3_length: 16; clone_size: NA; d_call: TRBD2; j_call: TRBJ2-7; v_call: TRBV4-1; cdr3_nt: TGCGCCAGCAGCCAATTAGCGGGAGCTCCCCCTTACGAGCAGTACTTC; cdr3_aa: CASSQLAGAPPYEQYF
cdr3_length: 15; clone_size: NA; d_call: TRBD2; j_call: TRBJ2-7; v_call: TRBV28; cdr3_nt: TGTGCCAGCAGCCTTGGACTAGCGGGAAGGTACGAGCAGTACTTC; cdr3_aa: CASSLGLAGRYEQYF
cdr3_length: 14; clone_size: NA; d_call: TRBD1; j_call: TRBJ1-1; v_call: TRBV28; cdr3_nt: TGTGCCAGCAGCCGACCCGGGACAGCGCGTGAAGCTTTCTTT; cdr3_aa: CASSRPGTAREAFF
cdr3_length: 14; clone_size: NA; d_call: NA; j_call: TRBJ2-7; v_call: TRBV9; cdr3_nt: TGTGCCAGCAGCCCCCCAGGCGGAGCCTACGAGCAGTACTTC; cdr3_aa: CASSPPGGAYEQYF
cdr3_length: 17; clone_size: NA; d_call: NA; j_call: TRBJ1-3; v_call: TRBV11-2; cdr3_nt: TGTGCCAGCAGCTTGAGACCCCAGGAAAGAGGTGGAAACACCATATATTTT; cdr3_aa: CASSLRPQERGGNTIYF
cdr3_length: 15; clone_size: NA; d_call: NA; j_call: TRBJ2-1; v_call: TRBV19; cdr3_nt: TGTGCCGGTTCCCGGGTCCTAGCGCAGGTCAATGAGCAGTTCTTC; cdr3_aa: CAGSRVLAQVNEQFF
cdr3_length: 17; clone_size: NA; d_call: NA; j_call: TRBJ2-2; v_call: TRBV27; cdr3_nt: TGTGCCAGCAGTCCACCTTGGGGGCGCCCCAACACCGGGGAGCTGTTTTTT; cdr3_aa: CASSPPWGRPNTGELFF
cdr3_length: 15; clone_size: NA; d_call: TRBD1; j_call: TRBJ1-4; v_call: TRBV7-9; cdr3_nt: TGTGCCAGCAGCTTACCGACAGGGATGTTGGAAAAACTGTTTTTT; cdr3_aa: CASSLPTGMLEKLFF
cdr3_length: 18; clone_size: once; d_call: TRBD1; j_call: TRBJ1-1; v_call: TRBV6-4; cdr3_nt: TGTGCCAGCAGAGCACTAACAGGGGGCCGATCCTTAAGCAAAGAAGCTTTCTTT; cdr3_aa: CASRALTGGRSLSKEAFF
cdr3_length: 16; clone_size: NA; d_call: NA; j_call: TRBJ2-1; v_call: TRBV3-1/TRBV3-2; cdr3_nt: TGTGCCAGCAGCCCCATACTAGGGACTTCCTACAATGAGCAGTTCTTC; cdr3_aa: CASSPILGTSYNEQFF
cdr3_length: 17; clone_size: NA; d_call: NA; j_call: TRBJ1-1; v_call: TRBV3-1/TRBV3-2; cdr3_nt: TGTGCCAGCAGCCAAGATGGTCAGGGAGACCAGAACACTGAAGCTTTCTTT; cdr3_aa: CASSQDGQGDQNTEAFF
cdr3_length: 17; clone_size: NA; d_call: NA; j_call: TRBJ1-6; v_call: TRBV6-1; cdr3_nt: TGTGCCAGCAGTGACGGTTACTATGCGGCCCTTAATTCACCCCTCCACTTT; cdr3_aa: CASSDGYYAALNSPLHF
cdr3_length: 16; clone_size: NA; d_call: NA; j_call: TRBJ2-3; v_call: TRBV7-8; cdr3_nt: TGTGCCAGCAGCGTCAACAGGGAGAAGAGCACAGATACGCAGTATTTT; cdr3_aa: CASSVNREKSTDTQYF
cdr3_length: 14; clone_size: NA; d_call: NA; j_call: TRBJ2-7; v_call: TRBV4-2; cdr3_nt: TGTGCCAGCAGCCAAGATGAGACACGCTACGAGCAGTACTTC; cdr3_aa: CASSQDETRYEQYF